The TCR beta chain described here comes from a study of blood T cell repertoires in COVID-19. As for the study in general: T cells, B-cell-depleted T cells, or PBMCs supplied cDNA or gDNA.

V trimming: 4 bases; J trimming: 2 bases; junction bases outside the gene matches: 6. The CDR3 is 15 residues long. Germline V CDR1 and CDR2: KGHDR, SFDVKD. Original analysis: Researchers report that nucleated cell counts were estimated from reference gene primer amplification. The data were produced by immunoSEQ multiplex PCR, yet TCRdb's version contains in-frame clones alone and is incomplete. The V and J calls and clone size were taken over from that table, and D and trimming were inferred from the DNA. The data hold about 120,000 clones, with about four fifths observed a single time. Sequencing was carried out using peripheral blood. The TCR comes from a human donor in a cohort sampled during active COVID-19. The V and J genes are TRBV24-1 and TRBJ2-7; 8 nucleotides line up with TRBD1. The CDR3 DNA sequence: TGTGCCACCAGTGACCCCCGGGACAGGCCCTACGAGCAGTACTTC. This translates into CATSDPRDRPYEQYF.